The 32 T cell receptor beta chains presented below share a single source sample, sequenced in a study of blood T cell repertoires in COVID-19 (dated by TCRdb to 2018 to 2021). Library preparation used the immunoSEQ multiplex PCR assay. The immuneACCESS repertoire file appears here via TCRdb, limited to in-frame rearrangements. These files lack a portion of the clones; in checked studies, under half of the deficit traces to unresolved V genes, and the cause of the others is not known. Present in this sample are 400,000 or so clones, approximately 88% of which were seen just once. The top ten constitute approximately 2.1% of the sample. The sequenced material came from PBMCs or T cells enriched from blood (not recorded which). The receptors were gathered from a woman aged 40 to 50 with acute COVID-19.

The V and J genes are TRBV30 and TRBJ1-5, with 7 nucleotides matching TRBD1. Looked up from germline, CDR1 is GTSNPN and CDR2 is SVGIG (reference sequence). CDR3 length equals 13 residues. The junction had 2 bases not matched to a gene; V was cut back by 2 bases and J by 4 bases. In DNA, the CDR3 is TGTGCCTGGAGTCTCAGGGGGAATCAGCCCCAGCATTTT. This encodes CAWSLRGNQPQHF.

In DNA, the CDR3 is TGTGCCTGGAGCCCCGGACAGGGGGCTTCTGGCTACACCTTC. This translates into CAWSPGQGASGYTF. The chain has TRBV30 and TRBJ1-2; 11 bases align to TRBD1. The CDR3 runs to 14 residues. Trimming at V came to 3 bases and at J to 7 bases, leaving 7 bases not matched to a gene. The germline V gene has CDR1 GTSNPN and CDR2 SVGIG (reference sequence).

The chain combines TRBV3-1 (or the pseudogene TRBV3-2) with TRBJ2-5; 8 positions agree with TRBD2. This CDR3 is 17 amino acids long. Per germline, CDR1 LGHDT and CDR2 YNNKEL (reference sequence). J was trimmed by 5 bases and V by 1 base; bases with no gene match: 12. This CDR3 is CASSQGGRRGGRETQYF. The CDR3 bases are TGTGCCAGCAGCCAAGGCGGTAGACGGGGGGGCCGGGAGACCCAGTACTTC.

This clone was detected a few times. The chain links TRBV5-1 to TRBJ2-1, with D tentatively TRBD2 (6 bases). V lost 4 bases and J lost 2, with 16 bases in between. Per the germline V gene, CDR1 is SGHRS and CDR2 is YFSETQ. The length of the CDR3 is 16 residues. In DNA, the CDR3 is TGCGCCAGCAGCCCAGGAGTCGCGGGGACCTACAATGAGCAGTTCTTC. Amino acids: CASSPGVAGTYNEQFF. The full variable domain, completed using reference TRBV5-1 and TRBJ2-1, is KAGVTQTPRYLIKTRGQQVTLSCSPISGHRSVSWYQQTPGQGLQFLFEYFSETQRNKGNFPGRFSGRQFSNSRSEMNVSTLELGDSALYLCASSPGVAGTYNEQFFGPGTRLTVL.

V gene TRBV19 combines with J gene TRBJ1-5; D unresolved. Per germline, CDR1 LNHDA and CDR2 SQIVND (reference sequence). Trimming took 3 bases from V and 5 from J, leaving 11 bases between them. The CDR3 extends over 14 amino acids. The CDR3 here is CASSMRAGHQPQHF. The DNA for the CDR3 is TGTGCCAGTAGTATGAGGGCGGGTCATCAGCCCCAGCATTTT.

This clone occurred once. The gene calls are TRBV3-1 (or the pseudogene TRBV3-2) and TRBJ1-4, with 7 nucleotides matching TRBD1. This CDR3 is built from 18 residues. With V trimmed by 1 base and J by 8 bases, 16 bases remained unmatched. The germline V gene has CDR1 LGHDT and CDR2 YNNKEL (reference sequence). The CDR3 loop reads CASSQALLRDREGEKLFF. For the CDR3, the DNA is TGTGCCAGCAGCCAAGCCCTTTTACGAGACAGGGAAGGGGAAAAACTGTTTTTT.

The chain joins TRBV29-1 to TRBJ1-1, with TRBD1 identical over 7 bases. Per germline, CDR1 SQVTM and CDR2 ANQGSEA. The length of the CDR3 is 14 residues. Unmatched junction bases numbered 12, after V lost 6 bases and J lost 5 bases. CDR3 region: CSVRQGGAGTEAFF. As DNA, the CDR3 is TGCAGCGTCCGCCAGGGGGGCGCAGGAACTGAAGCTTTCTTT.

This chain connects TRBV7-6 to TRBJ1-1; D call uncertain. There are 13 residues in the CDR3. Trimming cost V 1 base and J 9 bases, with 12 bases left between them. Germline lookup yields CDR1 SGHVS and CDR2 FNYEAQ. CDR3 bases: TGTGCCAGCAGCTTAGATCGCACGGGGAAAGCTTTCTTT. Amino acid sequence: CASSLDRTGKAFF.

V gene TRBV27 combines with J gene TRBJ1-3; D gene ambiguous. The CDR3 sequence is 14 residues long. The V end lost 8 bases, the J end lost 0 bases, and 11 bases lay between the germline ends. Germline V gives CDR1 MNHEY, CDR2 SMNVEV (reference sequence). As DNA, the CDR3 is TGTGCCAGCCGACGGAGCCTCTCTGGAAACACCATATATTTT. Residues: CASRRSLSGNTIYF.

V and J are TRBV12-3 or TRBV12-4 and TRBJ2-5, with 7 nucleotides matching TRBD1. The CDR3 is 11 amino acids. Trimming took 5 bases from V and 10 from J; bases not matched to a gene: 4. The CDR3 coding sequence is TGTGCCAGCAGTCCCGACAGGGACCAGTACTTC. Amino acids: CASSPDRDQYF.

The rearrangement uses TRBV6-5 and TRBJ2-1, with 7 bases aligning to TRBD2. The CDR3 runs 15 residues. Germline CDR1 and CDR2: MNHEY and SVGAGI. The V and J ends lost 8 bases and 0 bases, in that order; junction bases with no gene match: 7. Written as DNA, the CDR3 is TGTGCCAGCCGCGGCGGGGGAAGCTCCTACAATGAGCAGTTCTTC. It translates to CASRGGGSSYNEQFF.

This sequence joins TRBV14 and TRBJ2-2; TRBD1 matches 7 bases. Per germline, CDR1 SGHDN and CDR2 FVKESK. The ends lost 4 bases at V and 1 base at J; junction bases unmatched: 3. This CDR3 has 15 residues. CDR3: CASSPTGWNTGELFF. For the CDR3, the DNA is TGTGCCAGCAGCCCGACAGGGTGGAACACCGGGGAGCTGTTTTTT.

For this clone: This same CDR3 is encoded by further DNA sequences in the sample. The J gene is TRBJ2-5, the V gene TRBV7-6; no firm D call. Germline CDR1 is SGHVS and CDR2 is FNYEAQ. V lost 1 base to trimming and J lost 5 bases, with 5 bases between them. CDR3 length: 12 residues. CDR3 loop: CASSLVRETQYF. In nucleotides, the CDR3 is TGTGCCAGCAGCTTAGTTCGGGAGACCCAGTACTTC. The full variable domain, completed using reference TRBV7-6 and TRBJ2-5, is GAGVSQSPRYKVTKRGQDVALRCDPISGHVSLYWYRQALGQGPEFLTYFNYEAQQDKSGLPNDRFSAERPEGSISTLTIQRTEQRDSAMYRCASSLVRETQYFGPGTRLLVL.

The chain carries TRBV7-9 and TRBJ2-1, with TRBD1 matching 7 bases. CDR3 length equals 16 residues. Per germline, CDR1 SEHNR and CDR2 FQNEAQ (reference sequence). V was clipped by 5 bases and J by 3 bases; unmatched bases: 10. The CDR3 reads CASSPRQGLFYNEQFF. The CDR3 bases are TGTGCCAGCAGCCCACGACAGGGCCTATTCTACAATGAGCAGTTCTTC.

This clone appeared a single time. The chain employs TRBV7-8 and TRBJ1-3; weak D call: TRBD1 (5 bases). Germline V gives CDR1 SGHVS, CDR2 FQNEAQ. V was trimmed by 1 base and J by 0 bases, leaving 7 bases between them. The CDR3 is made up of 15 amino acids. CDR3 loop: CASSLVGGSGNTIYF. The CDR3 DNA is TGTGCCAGCAGCTTAGTGGGGGGCTCTGGAAACACCATATATTTT.

The chain recombines TRBV2 with TRBJ2-1; D remains unclear. The CDR3 is 13 amino acids. The germline CDR1 and CDR2 sequences are SNHLY and FYNNEI. The V gene lost 8 bases and the J gene lost 6 bases, with 14 bases spanning the gap. As DNA, the CDR3 is TGTGCCAGCTCCAGCAGGTTCGGCAATGAGCAGTTCTTC. Amino acids: CASSSRFGNEQFF.

There are a few counts of this clone. The chain combines TRBV7-2 with TRBJ1-6, with unresolved D. Germline CDR1 is SGHTA and CDR2 is FQGNSA. V was clipped by 3 bases and J by 0 bases, with 9 bases between them. The CDR3 length is 16 residues. The CDR3 region is CASSFWASSYNSPLHF. The CDR3 DNA is TGTGCCAGCAGCTTCTGGGCCAGCTCCTATAATTCACCCCTCCACTTT.

This clone came up once. The V and J genes are TRBV5-1 and TRBJ2-2; D unclear. V lost 4 bases and J lost 5, with 3 bases in between. The CDR3 spans 11 residues. Germline V CDR1 and CDR2: SGHRS, YFSETQ. The CDR3 loop is CASSTTGELFF. The CDR3 nucleotides read TGCGCCAGCAGCACTACCGGGGAGCTGTTTTTT.

This clone came up once. V gene TRBV14 combines with J gene TRBJ2-5; possibly TRBD2 for D (6 bases). With 2 bases removed from V and 5 bases from J, the gap between germline ends came to 9 bases. This CDR3 has 13 amino acids. The germline V gene has CDR1 SGHDN and CDR2 FVKESK. CDR3 bases: TGTGCCAGCAGCCAACTTGGGGGGGAGACCCAGTACTTC. This translates into CASSQLGGETQYF.

The V call is TRBV7-6, the J call TRBJ1-3; D perhaps matches TRBD1 (6 bases). The CDR3 spans 15 residues. CDR1 is SGHVS, CDR2 FNYEAQ, per germline. V was clipped by 4 bases and J by 0 bases, with 10 bases between them. CDR3 loop: CASSSDRISGNTIYF. In DNA form, the CDR3 reads TGTGCCAGCAGCTCGGACAGAATCTCTGGAAACACCATATATTTT.

The chain carries TRBV7-6 and TRBJ2-1; TRBD2 matches 10 bases. The CDR3 consists of 15 residues. Per germline, CDR1 SGHVS and CDR2 FNYEAQ. The V and J ends lost 2 bases and 5 bases, in that order; junction bases with no gene match: 3. This CDR3 reads CASSLIAGGNNEQFF. The CDR3 nucleotides are TGTGCCAGCAGCTTAATAGCGGGGGGCAACAATGAGCAGTTCTTC. Based on the CDR3 plus reference TRBV7-6 and TRBJ2-1, the full variable domain is GAGVSQSPRYKVTKRGQDVALRCDPISGHVSLYWYRQALGQGPEFLTYFNYEAQQDKSGLPNDRFSAERPEGSISTLTIQRTEQRDSAMYRCASSLIAGGNNEQFFGPGTRLTVL.

This clone has a count of ten or more. CDR3 bases: TGTGCCAGCAGCTCCCCGGGACAGGGGTACTACGAGCAGTACTTC. Protein: CASSSPGQGYYEQYF. The V gene is TRBV3-1 (or the pseudogene TRBV3-2), the J gene TRBJ2-7; 10 bases match TRBD1. Germline V gene lookup returns CDR1 LGHDT and CDR2 YNNKEL (reference sequence). The V segment lost 5 bases and the J segment 3 bases; nucleotides outside the gene matches: 7. The CDR3 has 15 amino acids.

The chain recombines TRBV3-1 (or the pseudogene TRBV3-2) with TRBJ2-5; the D gene is possibly TRBD1 (5 bases). The CDR3 runs 13 residues. V dropped 6 bases and J dropped 5 bases, with 13 bases sitting between them. Germline V gene lookup returns CDR1 LGHDT and CDR2 YNNKEL (reference sequence). The CDR3 DNA reads as TGTGCCAGCAGTCGAGGACACATGGAGACCCAGTACTTC. The encoded protein is CASSRGHMETQYF.

The chain joins TRBV19 to TRBJ2-2; tentatively, D is TRBD2 (6 bases). The germline V and J ends were trimmed by 6 bases and 5 bases, with 13 bases remaining between them. The germline CDR1 and CDR2 sequences are LNHDA and SQIVND (reference sequence). This CDR3 comprises 14 residues. Here the CDR3 reads CASSVGRGTGELFF. CDR3 DNA: TGTGCCAGTAGCGTAGGACGGGGGACCGGGGAGCTGTTTTTT.

The chain carries TRBV10-3 and TRBJ1-2; D is possibly TRBD1 (5 bases). CDR3 length: 15 residues. V lost 0 bases to trimming and J lost 5 bases, with 13 bases between them. Germline-derived CDR1 and CDR2 are ENHRY and SYGVKD. The CDR3 DNA reads as TGTGCCATCAGTGAGTCGGCGGGGCTTGGGTATGGCTACACCTTC. Translated, it gives CAISESAGLGYGYTF.

The chain recombines TRBV4-1 with TRBJ1-4, with D perhaps matching TRBD1 (5 bases). The CDR3 contains 16 residues. V was clipped by 2 bases and J by 2 bases, with 12 bases between them. CDR1 is MGHRA and CDR2 is YSYEKL in the germline V gene. The chain's CDR3 is CASSQPQKGTNEKLFF. CDR3 in DNA: TGCGCCAGCAGCCAACCGCAGAAGGGGACTAATGAAAAACTGTTTTTT.

V usage is TRBV21-1 and J usage is TRBJ1-1; the D call in the table, TRBD1, was not verified against the DNA. TRBV21-1 is assigned pseudogene status. The CDR3 is made up of 14 amino acids. The CDR3 bases are TGTGCCAGCAGCAAATTGGCAGGGAACACTGAAGCTTTCTTT. This sequence encodes CASSKLAGNTEAFF.

This clone was seen only a few times. The chain is built from TRBV7-2 and TRBJ2-3, with a tentative D call TRBD2 (6 bases). The CDR3 sequence is 15 residues long. V lost 3 bases and J lost 3, with 13 bases in between. Germline V gene lookup returns CDR1 SGHTA and CDR2 FQGNSA. CDR3 sequence reads: CASSLGGVGTDTQYF. CDR3 bases: TGTGCCAGCAGCTTGGGCGGGGTTGGAACAGATACGCAGTATTTT.

The chain recombines TRBV7-9 with TRBJ1-1; 7 nucleotides agree with TRBD1. Germline lookup yields CDR1 SEHNR and CDR2 FQNEAQ (reference sequence). The CDR3 extends over 14 amino acids. Trimming removed 4 bases from V and 5 bases from J; junction bases left unmatched: 7. CDR3 nucleotides: TGTGCCAGCAGCTCCCCCAACAGGGGAACTGAAGCTTTCTTT. Its protein product is CASSSPNRGTEAFF.

The genes are TRBV19 and TRBJ1-1; no clear D gene. The CDR3 totals 15 residues. Between the trimmed V and J ends, which lost 8 bases and 1 base, there was a span of 17 bases. Germline-derived CDR1 and CDR2 are LNHDA and SQIVND (reference sequence). CDR3 in amino acids: CASQVSFSGNTEAFF. The CDR3 DNA reads TGTGCCAGTCAAGTCTCGTTCTCAGGGAACACTGAAGCTTTCTTT.

This chain uses TRBV30 with TRBJ2-5, with TRBD1 identical over 7 bases. Germline CDR1 and CDR2: GTSNPN and SVGIG (reference sequence). The CDR3 is made up of 14 amino acids. Unmatched junction bases numbered 7, after V lost 4 bases and J lost 2 bases. CDR3 nucleotides: TGTGCCTGGATGGGGGACAGAAATCAAGAGACCCAGTACTTC. As protein: CAWMGDRNQETQYF.

CDR3 in DNA: TGTGCCGCCTCCCGAGATGGTTGGAATCAGCCCCAGCATTTT. Translating gives CAASRDGWNQPQHF. This sequence joins TRBV19 and TRBJ1-5; D remains unclear. The CDR3 runs to 14 residues. V lost 11 bases and J 4 bases, leaving 18 bases between the germline ends. Germline V gene lookup returns CDR1 LNHDA and CDR2 SQIVND (reference sequence).